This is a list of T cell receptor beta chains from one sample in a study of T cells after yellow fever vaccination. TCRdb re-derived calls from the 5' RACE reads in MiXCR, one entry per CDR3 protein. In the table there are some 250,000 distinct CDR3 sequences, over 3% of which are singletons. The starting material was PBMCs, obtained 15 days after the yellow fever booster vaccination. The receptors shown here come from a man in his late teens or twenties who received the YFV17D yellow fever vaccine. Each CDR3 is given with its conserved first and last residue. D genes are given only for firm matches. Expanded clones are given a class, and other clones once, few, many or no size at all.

cdr3_aa: CASSLLPGSNQPQHF
cdr3_nt: TGTGCCAGCAGCTTATTACCGGGAAGCAATCAGCCCCAGCATTTT
d_call: NA
j_call: TRBJ1-5
cdr3_length: 15
v_call: TRBV7-2
clone_size: many

cdr3_aa: CASSPRLAGGTYQETQYF
cdr3_nt: TGCGCCAGCAGCCCACGACTAGCGGGGGGGACATACCAAGAGACCCAGTACTTC
d_call: TRBD2
j_call: TRBJ2-5
cdr3_length: 18
v_call: TRBV5-1
clone_size: many

cdr3_aa: CASSFGGQADTQYF
cdr3_nt: TGTGCCAGCAGTTTTGGGGGGCAGGCAGATACGCAGTATTTT
d_call: NA
j_call: TRBJ2-3
cdr3_length: 14
v_call: TRBV12-3/TRBV12-4
clone_size: many

cdr3_aa: CASSPFGTMGTGELFF
cdr3_nt: TGCGCCAGCAGTCCCTTTGGGACAATGGGCACCGGGGAGCTGTTTTTT
d_call: NA
j_call: TRBJ2-2
cdr3_length: 16
v_call: TRBV5-1
clone_size: many

cdr3_aa: CATSRYFQRALAYEQYF
cdr3_nt: TGTGCCACCAGCAGGTATTTTCAGCGGGCCCTTGCCTACGAGCAGTACTTC
d_call: NA
j_call: TRBJ2-7
cdr3_length: 17
v_call: TRBV15
clone_size: many

cdr3_aa: CASSTPGHLITDTQYF
cdr3_nt: TGTGCCAGCAGTACACCGGGACACCTTATCACAGATACGCAGTATTTT
d_call: NA
j_call: TRBJ2-3
cdr3_length: 16
v_call: TRBV28
clone_size: NA

cdr3_aa: CASSLLRSSGRYNEQFF
cdr3_nt: TGTGCCAGCAGCTTACTCCGGAGTAGCGGGAGGTACAATGAGCAGTTCTTC
d_call: TRBD2
j_call: TRBJ2-1
cdr3_length: 17
v_call: TRBV11-2
clone_size: few

cdr3_aa: CSARSGQGRQETQYF
cdr3_nt: TGCAGTGCTAGATCGGGACAGGGGAGACAAGAGACCCAGTACTTC
d_call: TRBD1
j_call: TRBJ2-5
cdr3_length: 15
v_call: TRBV20-1
clone_size: many

cdr3_aa: CASSSAGTGTDTQYF
cdr3_nt: TGTGCCAGCAGTTCTGCCGGGACAGGGACAGATACGCAGTATTTT
d_call: TRBD1
j_call: TRBJ2-3
cdr3_length: 15
v_call: TRBV5-4
clone_size: many

cdr3_aa: CSARDGASDLNYGYTF
cdr3_nt: TGCAGTGCTAGAGATGGGGCCAGTGACCTTAACTATGGCTACACCTTC
d_call: NA
j_call: TRBJ1-2
cdr3_length: 16
v_call: TRBV20-1
clone_size: many

cdr3_aa: CASSEDRGETGELFF
cdr3_nt: TGTGCCAGTAGTGAGGACAGGGGTGAGACCGGGGAGCTGTTTTTT
d_call: TRBD1
j_call: TRBJ2-2
cdr3_length: 15
v_call: TRBV19
clone_size: many

cdr3_aa: CASSEGTPYNEQFF
cdr3_nt: TGTGCCAGCAGCGAGGGGACTCCTTACAATGAGCAGTTCTTC
d_call: NA
j_call: TRBJ2-1
cdr3_length: 14
v_call: TRBV5-6
clone_size: many

cdr3_aa: CASSLFLSGDNTDTQYF
cdr3_nt: TGTGCCAGCAGCCTCTTTCTGTCGGGGGACAACACAGATACGCAGTATTTT
d_call: NA
j_call: TRBJ2-3
cdr3_length: 17
v_call: TRBV5-6
clone_size: many

cdr3_aa: CASSLRDREGNQPQHF
cdr3_nt: TGTGCCAGCAGCTTAAGGGACAGGGAGGGCAATCAGCCCCAGCATTTT
d_call: TRBD1
j_call: TRBJ1-5
cdr3_length: 16
v_call: TRBV7-2
clone_size: NA

cdr3_aa: CASNPQGGTSYEQYF
cdr3_nt: TGCGCCAGCAACCCACAGGGGGGGACTTCCTACGAGCAGTACTTC
d_call: NA
j_call: TRBJ2-7
cdr3_length: 15
v_call: TRBV5-1
clone_size: many

cdr3_aa: CASRIGLGRNQPQHF
cdr3_nt: TGTGCCAGCAGGATCGGACTCGGTCGCAATCAGCCCCAGCATTTT
d_call: NA
j_call: TRBJ1-5
cdr3_length: 15
v_call: TRBV6-2/TRBV6-3
clone_size: many

cdr3_aa: CASSLSTGVDTQYF
cdr3_nt: TGTGCCAGCAGCTTATCCACAGGGGTAGATACGCAGTATTTT
d_call: TRBD1
j_call: TRBJ2-3
cdr3_length: 14
v_call: TRBV7-2
clone_size: NA

cdr3_aa: CASSLGLVSVTDTQYF
cdr3_nt: TGTGCCAGCTCTCTAGGACTCGTCAGTGTGACAGATACGCAGTATTTT
d_call: NA
j_call: TRBJ2-3
cdr3_length: 16
v_call: TRBV18
clone_size: many

cdr3_aa: CASSLIQGVHEQYF
cdr3_nt: TGTGCCAGCAGCTTAATTCAGGGCGTCCACGAGCAGTACTTC
d_call: NA
j_call: TRBJ2-7
cdr3_length: 14
v_call: TRBV7-9
clone_size: many

cdr3_aa: CASSLTGLGTEAFF
cdr3_nt: TGTGCCAGTAGCCTGACAGGGTTGGGCACTGAAGCTTTCTTT
d_call: TRBD1
j_call: TRBJ1-1
cdr3_length: 14
v_call: TRBV19
clone_size: few

cdr3_aa: CASSDRGLAVRTQYF
cdr3_nt: TGTGCCAGCAGCGACAGGGGGCTAGCGGTGAGGACCCAGTACTTC
d_call: TRBD1
j_call: TRBJ2-5
cdr3_length: 15
v_call: TRBV12-3/TRBV12-4
clone_size: few

cdr3_aa: CASSMGQGAARGYGYTF
cdr3_nt: TGCGCCAGCAGCATGGGACAGGGGGCTGCCCGGGGCTATGGCTACACCTTC
d_call: TRBD1
j_call: TRBJ1-2
cdr3_length: 17
v_call: TRBV5-1
clone_size: many

cdr3_aa: CASSLAGVGTQYF
cdr3_nt: TGTGCCAGCAGCTTAGCCGGGGTTGGTACGCAGTATTTT
d_call: NA
j_call: TRBJ2-3
cdr3_length: 13
v_call: TRBV7-2
clone_size: many

cdr3_aa: CASSQVALNTEAFF
cdr3_nt: TGCGCCAGCAGCCAAGTAGCCCTTAACACTGAAGCTTTCTTT
d_call: NA
j_call: TRBJ1-1
cdr3_length: 14
v_call: TRBV4-1
clone_size: NA

cdr3_aa: CASSLAPQDGYTF
cdr3_nt: TGTGCCAGCAGTCTAGCCCCCCAGGATGGCTACACCTTC
d_call: NA
j_call: TRBJ1-2
cdr3_length: 13
v_call: TRBV12-3/TRBV12-4
clone_size: many

cdr3_aa: CASSLGTGLNEQFF
cdr3_nt: TGCGCCAGCAGCTTAGGGACAGGCTTAAATGAGCAGTTCTTC
d_call: TRBD1
j_call: TRBJ2-1
cdr3_length: 14
v_call: TRBV5-1
clone_size: many

cdr3_aa: CASSLSLISLASTDTQYF
cdr3_nt: TGTGCCAGCAGCTTATCCCTCATCTCACTAGCGAGCACAGATACGCAGTATTTT
d_call: TRBD2
j_call: TRBJ2-3
cdr3_length: 18
v_call: TRBV7-2
clone_size: many

cdr3_aa: CSVSDRGYGYTF
cdr3_nt: TGCAGCGTTAGTGACAGGGGATATGGCTACACCTTC
d_call: TRBD1
j_call: TRBJ1-2
cdr3_length: 12
v_call: TRBV29-1
clone_size: few

cdr3_aa: CASSWGRDYSYEQYF
cdr3_nt: TGCGCCAGCAGCTGGGGCCGGGACTACTCCTACGAGCAGTACTTC
d_call: TRBD2
j_call: TRBJ2-7
cdr3_length: 15
v_call: TRBV5-1
clone_size: many

cdr3_aa: CASTEWPTRVFGYGYTF
cdr3_nt: TGTGCCAGCACCGAATGGCCGACGCGGGTTTTCGGCTATGGCTACACCTTC
d_call: NA
j_call: TRBJ1-2
cdr3_length: 17
v_call: TRBV2
clone_size: many

cdr3_aa: CASTPGTGDEKLFF
cdr3_nt: TGCGCCAGTACCCCCGGGACAGGGGACGAAAAACTGTTTTTT
d_call: TRBD1
j_call: TRBJ1-4
cdr3_length: 14
v_call: TRBV5-1
clone_size: many

cdr3_aa: CASSPRRNSGGNEQFF
cdr3_nt: TGTGCCAGCAGCCCCAGGCGTAATAGCGGGGGGAATGAGCAGTTCTTC
d_call: TRBD2
j_call: TRBJ2-1
cdr3_length: 16
v_call: TRBV7-2
clone_size: many

cdr3_aa: CASSYDGEKLFF
cdr3_nt: TGTGCCAGCAGTTACGACGGGGAAAAACTGTTTTTT
d_call: NA
j_call: TRBJ1-4
cdr3_length: 12
v_call: TRBV6-6
clone_size: many

cdr3_aa: CASSSQSLNTEAFF
cdr3_nt: TGTGCCAGCAGCTCCCAAAGTCTGAACACTGAAGCTTTCTTT
d_call: NA
j_call: TRBJ1-1
cdr3_length: 14
v_call: TRBV6-5
clone_size: few

cdr3_aa: CASPRTPGAHTGELFF
cdr3_nt: TGTGCCAGCCCTAGAACCCCAGGGGCTCACACCGGGGAGCTGTTTTTT
d_call: NA
j_call: TRBJ2-2
cdr3_length: 16
v_call: TRBV6-6
clone_size: many

cdr3_aa: CASSLDPGALWDEQFF
cdr3_nt: TGTGCCAGCAGCTTGGATCCGGGGGCCTTGTGGGATGAGCAGTTCTTC
d_call: NA
j_call: TRBJ2-1
cdr3_length: 16
v_call: TRBV5-5
clone_size: many

cdr3_aa: CASSYGAGPSTDTQYF
cdr3_nt: TGTGCCAGCAGCTACGGGGCGGGCCCTAGCACAGATACGCAGTATTTT
d_call: NA
j_call: TRBJ2-3
cdr3_length: 16
v_call: TRBV7-8
clone_size: many

cdr3_aa: CASSDRGDTGELFF
cdr3_nt: TGTGCCAGCAGTGACAGGGGAGACACCGGGGAGCTGTTTTTT
d_call: NA
j_call: TRBJ2-2
cdr3_length: 14
v_call: TRBV6-4
clone_size: many

cdr3_aa: CASSLDSGGPANTGELFF
cdr3_nt: TGTGCCAGCAGCTTAGATAGCGGGGGGCCCGCGAACACCGGGGAGCTGTTTTTT
d_call: TRBD2
j_call: TRBJ2-2
cdr3_length: 18
v_call: TRBV7-8
clone_size: NA

cdr3_aa: CATSDSSWYTF
cdr3_nt: TGTGCCACCAGTGATTCCTCGTGGTACACCTTC
d_call: NA
j_call: TRBJ1-2
cdr3_length: 11
v_call: TRBV24-1
clone_size: many

cdr3_aa: CASSSGTRNSPLHF
cdr3_nt: TGCGCCAGCAGCTCCGGGACACGGAATTCACCCCTCCACTTT
d_call: NA
j_call: TRBJ1-6
cdr3_length: 14
v_call: TRBV5-1
clone_size: many

cdr3_aa: CAILVFSGGTGELFF
cdr3_nt: TGTGCCATCCTGGTCTTCTCCGGGGGAACCGGGGAGCTGTTTTTT
d_call: NA
j_call: TRBJ2-2
cdr3_length: 15
v_call: TRBV10-3
clone_size: NA